The entry that follows covers one T cell receptor (beta chain) sequence. The antigen remains unidentified. The source of the sample is a study of a mutant IDH1 vaccine in newly diagnosed glioma. The study, taken as a whole, reports: Overall, 80% to 95% of patients had vaccine-induced immune responses.

TCRdb's copy holds only in-frame clones and misses some; the assay was immunoSEQ multiplex PCR. The sample holds about 38,000 clones; around nine tenths are singletons and the top ten take more than 15%. Noted time point: baseline, week 1 (first vaccination visit). Treatment noted: pre-vaccination baseline after standard-of-care therapy. This CDR3 contains 14 residues. Germline loops: CDR1 ENHRY, CDR2 SYGVKD. Trimming left V 0 bases short and J 3 bases short, with 8 bases between. The V call is TRBV10-3, the J call TRBJ1-2; tentatively, D is TRBD1 (5 bases). This clonotype was sampled from a man aged 18 to 35 with glioma. The sequencing here drew on PBMCs, taken from a glioma patient treated with radiotherapy, temozolomide or both. This chain's CDR3 is CAISESRGDYGYTF. DNA for the CDR3: TGTGCCATCAGTGAGTCGAGGGGAGACTATGGCTACACCTTC.